This TCR beta chain was retrieved from a study of chemoradiotherapy in HPV16-positive cancers. In germline, CDR1 is MNHNS, CDR2 SASEGT. V was shortened by 1 base and J by 4 bases, with 14 bases between the two germline ends. The CDR3 spans 15 residues. Repeated repertoire sampling spanned the course of chemoradiotherapy. Whole-study results and caveats: For HPV16-positive patients, expanding HPV-responsive T cells associated with longer recurrence-free survival. Candidate HPV-specific clones and E7-related TCR motifs grew in tumor during treatment.

Details on this clone: Its antigen is currently unknown.

Assay: immunoSEQ multiplex PCR; the TCRdb copy retains only in-frame clones and omits some. The profile shows approximately 35,000 clones, 80% to 95% of them singletons. The chain joins TRBV6-1 to TRBJ2-7; possibly TRBD1 or TRBD2 for D (5 bases each). The source of this sequence is a human donor with HPV-associated anogenital cancer. The material sequenced was blood, taken from a patient who underwent chemoradiotherapy. The CDR3 bases are TGTGCCAGCAGTGAAGGGCAGGGAGCCTTTTACGAGCAGTACTTC. Its protein product is CASSEGQGAFYEQYF.